This TCR beta chain is from a study of blood T cell repertoires in COVID-19. Study at large: The cDNA or gDNA used as material had been derived from T cells, B-cell-depleted T cells, or PBMCs.

As originally analysed: Reference gene primer amplification yielded estimated nucleated cell counts. Sequencing used immunoSEQ multiplex PCR; TCRdb keeps in-frame clones, though not all of them. That table is the source of V, J and clone size, and D and trimming were worked out from the DNA. The sample includes 98,000 or so clones, approximately 83% of them seen just once. With V trimmed by 6 bases and J by 0 bases, 11 bases remained unmatched. CDR1 SNHLY and CDR2 FYNNEI come from the germline V gene. The CDR3 loop spans 17 amino acids. Material: peripheral blood. This chain links TRBV2 with TRBJ1-5, with 7 bases aligning to TRBD1. This clonotype was obtained from a woman in her seventies with acute or convalescent COVID-19. The CDR3 reads CASRRGQSIVSNQPQHF. CDR3 DNA: TGTGCCAGCAGGAGGGGGCAGTCAATCGTTAGCAATCAGCCCCAGCATTTT. The whole variable domain, remainder taken from reference TRBV2 and TRBJ1-5, is EPEVTQTPSHQVTQMGQEVILRCVPISNHLYFYWYRQILGQKVEFLVSFYNNEISEKSEIFDDQFSVERPDGSNFTLKIRSTKLEDSAMYFCASRRGQSIVSNQPQHFGDGTRLSIL.